This entry describes one T cell receptor beta chain. Generated by immunoSEQ multiplex PCR, the TCRdb table keeps only in-frame clones and is missing some. The table lists about 140,000 clones, more than 85% of them singletons, with 3.2% in the top ten. The sample comes from a study of control samples from healthy donors and cancer patients. Sequencing was done on a sample of blood. This receptor was taken from a man aged 25 to 40 in good health.

CDR3 sequence (DNA): TGCGCCAGCAGCTTGTGGGGAGACAGGGACTACGAGCAGTACTTC. The encoded protein is CASSLWGDRDYEQYF. The chain combines TRBV5-1 with TRBJ2-7; 7 bases fit TRBD1. The V gene's germline CDR1 is SGHRS and CDR2 YFSETQ. V was clipped by 1 base and J by 3 bases; unmatched bases: 7. The CDR3 runs 15 residues.